This is a list of T cell receptor beta chains from one sample in a study of neoadjuvant anti-PD-1 for oral cavity cancer. Only in-frame clones appear in the TCRdb table, and some are missing; sequencing was by immunoSEQ multiplex PCR. The profile shows roughly 68,000 clones, roughly nine tenths of them singletons. The source was PBMCs, collected after nivolumab (anti-PD-1) treatment. The origin of the receptors is a person aged 35-79 years with oral cavity squamous cell carcinoma. Each CDR3 is given with its conserved first and last residue. Fields, in order: CDR3 protein, CDR3 DNA, V gene, J gene, clone size, D gene. The D gene is left open where the match is weak. Clone size, where shown, is once, few, many, or a class for clones that have expanded.

CASSEEYRGTGELFF	TGTGCCAGCAGTGAAGAGTACAGGGGCACCGGGGAGCTGTTTTTT	TRBV2	TRBJ2-2	.	TRBD1
CAWSTGEDQPQHF	TGTGCCTGGAGTACCGGGGAGGATCAGCCCCAGCATTTT	TRBV30	TRBJ1-5	.	.
CASSLAGNTIYF	TGTGCCAGCAGCTTAGCGGGAAACACCATATATTTT	TRBV11-2	TRBJ1-3	.	.
CASSNPTGLSGNTIYF	TGCGCCAGCAGCAATCCGACAGGGCTCTCTGGAAACACCATATATTTT	TRBV4-1	TRBJ1-3	.	TRBD1
CASSLDGESTYEQYF	TGCGCCAGCAGCTTGGATGGAGAAAGTACCTACGAGCAGTACTTC	TRBV5-1	TRBJ2-7	.	.
CASSLAELARQSGANVLTF	TGCGCCAGCAGCTTGGCCGAGTTGGCCCGTCAATCTGGGGCCAACGTCCTGACTTTC	TRBV5-1	TRBJ2-6	.	.
CASSYSAGIYEQYF	TGTGCCAGCAGTTACTCCGCAGGGATCTACGAGCAGTACTTC	TRBV6-5	TRBJ2-7	.	.
CASRPTTLNYGYTF	TGTGCCAGCAGACCAACGACACTTAACTATGGCTACACCTTC	TRBV2	TRBJ1-2	.	.
CASTENTGELFF	TGCGCCAGCACGGAGAACACCGGGGAGCTGTTTTTT	TRBV10-2	TRBJ2-2	.	.
CASSLRLQARSSYNEQFF	TGTGCCAGCAGCTTACGGCTCCAGGCCAGAAGCTCCTACAATGAGCAGTTCTTC	TRBV7-6	TRBJ2-1	.	.
CASEGQSSYNEQFF	TGTGCCAGCGAAGGACAGAGCTCCTACAATGAGCAGTTCTTC	TRBV28	TRBJ2-1	.	.
CASSLVKGADTQYF	TGTGCCAGCAGCTTAGTAAAGGGCGCAGATACGCAGTATTTT	TRBV7-8	TRBJ2-3	.	.
CAWSVIGISGYTF	TGTGCCTGGAGTGTAATCGGGATCTCGGGCTACACCTTC	TRBV30	TRBJ1-2	.	.
CASSVDSSTDTQYF	TGTGCCAGCAGCGTAGATTCTAGCACAGATACGCAGTATTTT	TRBV9	TRBJ2-3	.	.
CASSISGRTWDTQYF	TGTGCCAGCAGTATTAGCGGGAGGACCTGGGATACGCAGTATTTT	TRBV2	TRBJ2-3	.	TRBD2
CASSLGQTGANVLTF	TGTGCCAGCAGTTTAGGGCAGACTGGGGCCAACGTCCTGACTTTC	TRBV28	TRBJ2-6	.	.
CASRLAPAGEQFF	TGCGCCAGCAGATTAGCGCCCGCCGGGGAGCAGTTCTTC	TRBV10-2	TRBJ2-1	.	.
CAWRSGYRADTQYF	TGTGCCTGGAGGTCGGGCTACCGCGCAGATACGCAGTATTTT	TRBV30	TRBJ2-3	.	.
CASSLGGQSYEQYF	TGTGCCAGCAGTTTAGGGGGACAGTCCTACGAGCAGTACTTC	TRBV27	TRBJ2-7	once	TRBD1
CASSQSPGQGKRGYTF	TGCGCCAGCAGCCAATCGCCGGGACAGGGAAAAAGGGGCTACACCTTC	TRBV4-1	TRBJ1-2	.	TRBD1
CASSFGGVGYGYTF	TGTGCCAGCAGTTTCGGAGGAGTGGGGTATGGCTACACCTTC	TRBV6-5	TRBJ1-2	.	.
CASRVGQATYNEQFF	TGCGCCAGCAGAGTCGGTCAGGCCACCTACAATGAGCAGTTCTTC	TRBV5-1	TRBJ2-1	.	.
CASSPSTTARGGNEQFF	TGTGCCAGCAGTCCCAGTACGACAGCCCGTGGTGGGAATGAGCAGTTCTTC	TRBV6-4	TRBJ2-1	few	.
CASSANVNGEKLFF	TGCGCCAGCAGCGCTAATGTGAATGGGGAAAAACTGTTTTTT	TRBV4-1	TRBJ1-4	.	.
CASSEAGASGLKVNTGELFF	TGTGCCAGCAGTGAAGCGGGGGCTAGCGGACTAAAAGTGAACACCGGGGAGCTGTTTTTT	TRBV2	TRBJ2-2	.	.
CASSLTENNEQFF	TGTGCCAGCAGCTTAACAGAGAACAATGAGCAGTTCTTC	TRBV7-9	TRBJ2-1	.	.
CASSLLHGTNEKLFF	TGCGCCAGCAGCCTCCTACATGGAACTAATGAAAAACTGTTTTTT	TRBV4-1	TRBJ1-4	.	.
CASRGGELSNQPQHF	TGTGCCAGCAGGGGAGGGGAGTTGAGCAATCAGCCCCAGCATTTT	TRBV28	TRBJ1-5	.	.
CASSVVPVNTGELFF	TGTGCCAGCAGCGTAGTCCCGGTAAACACCGGGGAGCTGTTTTTT	TRBV9	TRBJ2-2	.	.
CASSPWYEQYF	TGTGCCAGCAGCCCTTGGTACGAGCAGTACTTC	TRBV7-2	TRBJ2-7	.	.
CASSFAGGMGDTQYF	TGTGCCAGCAGCTTTGCGGGGGGCATGGGAGATACGCAGTATTTT	TRBV7-6	TRBJ2-3	.	TRBD2
CSVEGEEPYEQYF	TGCAGCGTCGAGGGTGAGGAACCCTACGAGCAGTACTTC	TRBV29-1	TRBJ2-7	.	.
CAWKPGLVSPGSNVLTF	TGTGCCTGGAAACCGGGACTAGTGAGCCCTGGGTCCAACGTCCTGACTTTC	TRBV30	TRBJ2-6	.	TRBD2
CASSQDSRGAGDTQYF	TGTGCCAGCAGCCAAGACTCCCGCGGCGCGGGGGATACGCAGTATTTT	TRBV4-2	TRBJ2-3	.	.
CASRGLQGMRTEAFF	TGTGCCAGTAGGGGCCTACAGGGGATGAGGACTGAAGCTTTCTTT	TRBV19	TRBJ1-1	.	TRBD1
CASSLIFGGSGRREQYF	TGTGCCAGCAGCCTCATTTTCGGGGGTAGCGGGAGGCGTGAGCAGTACTTC	TRBV7-8	TRBJ2-7	.	TRBD2
CSVGTGRYGYTF	TGCAGCGTCGGGACAGGGAGGTATGGCTACACCTTC	TRBV29-1	TRBJ1-2	.	TRBD1
CASSPGTENSPLHF	TGCGCCAGCAGCCCGGGGACAGAGAATTCACCCCTCCACTTT	TRBV5-1	TRBJ1-6	once	TRBD1
CASSVGDMHTEAFF	TGTGCCAGCAGCGTGGGGGATATGCACACTGAAGCTTTCTTT	TRBV9	TRBJ1-1	.	.
CASSVLLAGVSETQYF	TGTGCCAGCAGTGTTTTACTAGCGGGAGTTTCAGAGACCCAGTACTTC	TRBV2	TRBJ2-5	.	TRBD2
CASSSYHRTFRGRDTQYF	TGTGCCAGCAGCTCCTACCATAGGACTTTCCGGGGACGCGATACGCAGTATTTT	TRBV7-9	TRBJ2-3	.	.
CASSSQYLVFRDRTTDTQYF	TGTGCCAGCAGTTCACAATACCTCGTCTTCCGGGACAGGACCACAGATACGCAGTATTTT	TRBV28	TRBJ2-3	.	TRBD1
CSARPPDGYTF	TGCAGTGCTAGGCCTCCGGATGGCTACACCTTC	TRBV20-1	TRBJ1-2	once	.
CASSQGSRRSYNEQFF	TGCGCCAGCAGCCAGGGATCTCGACGCTCCTACAATGAGCAGTTCTTC	TRBV4-1	TRBJ2-1	.	.
CASRATNEKLFF	TGCGCCAGCCGGGCAACTAATGAAAAACTGTTTTTT	TRBV5-1	TRBJ1-4	.	.
CASSLALEGSNEKLFF	TGTGCCAGCAGCTTGGCTCTCGAGGGCTCCAATGAAAAACTGTTTTTT	TRBV5-6	TRBJ1-4	.	.
CASSTNSGGGNQPQHF	TGTGCCAGCAGCACCAACTCTGGGGGAGGCAATCAGCCCCAGCATTTT	TRBV27	TRBJ1-5	.	.
CASSPNQAGNTIYF	TGTGCCAGCAGCCCTAATCAGGCTGGAAACACCATATATTTT	TRBV7-6	TRBJ1-3	.	.
CASTAADSYEQYF	TGTGCCAGCACCGCGGCCGACTCCTACGAGCAGTACTTC	TRBV2	TRBJ2-7	few	.
CASSQAGTGSNQPQHF	TGCGCCAGCAGCCAAGCCGGGACAGGGAGTAATCAGCCCCAGCATTTT	TRBV4-1	TRBJ1-5	.	TRBD1
CASSHRDRGDQPQHF	TGTGCCAGCAGCCACCGGGACAGGGGTGATCAGCCCCAGCATTTT	TRBV7-6	TRBJ1-5	.	TRBD1
CASSKDYKVNYGYTF	TGTGCCAGCAGCAAGGATTACAAGGTCAACTATGGCTACACCTTC	TRBV7-9	TRBJ1-2	.	.
CAWTQYRVRTEAFF	TGTGCCTGGACCCAATACAGGGTCAGAACTGAAGCTTTCTTT	TRBV30	TRBJ1-1	.	.
CASSQIITSGRGPGELFF	TGCGCCAGCAGCCAGATCATAACTAGCGGGAGGGGCCCCGGGGAGCTGTTTTTT	TRBV4-1	TRBJ2-2	.	TRBD2
CASSYSIGAVNYGYTF	TGTGCCAGCAGTTACTCGATCGGGGCGGTTAACTATGGCTACACCTTC	TRBV6-5	TRBJ1-2	.	.
CASRPQGGEQYF	TGTGCCAGCAGACCGCAGGGTGGCGAGCAGTACTTC	TRBV2	TRBJ2-7	.	.
CASSFRDYSTDTQYF	TGTGCCAGCAGCTTCCGGGACTACTCCACAGATACGCAGTATTTT	TRBV7-6	TRBJ2-3	.	TRBD2
CASSEIQGIMNEQFF	TGCGCCAGCAGTGAAATACAGGGGATCATGAATGAGCAGTTCTTC	TRBV10-1	TRBJ2-1	.	TRBD1